This passage covers 23 T cell receptor beta chains from one sample sequenced in a study of cytomegalovirus exposure and HLA in healthy donors (TCRdb year 2017). Libraries were made using the immunoSEQ multiplex PCR assay. For the multiplex PCR, a mixture combining 60 forward primers for TCR Vbeta segments and 13 reverse primers for TCR Jbeta segments was used. TCRdb holds this immuneACCESS table with in-frame rearrangements only. Some clones are missing; in checked studies, unresolved V genes explain under half, and the rest has no known cause. This sample comprises 60,000 to 85,000 clones, around 76% of them detected only once. Approximately 1.6% of the sample rests with the top ten. The sample comprised PBMCs. The source is a man aged 35-49 years in good health and CMV-seronegative.

A remark on this clone: Other DNA sequences in the sample encode the same CDR3. The V and J genes are TRBV5-1 and TRBJ1-1; D might be TRBD1 (5 bases). Looked up from germline, CDR1 is SGHRS and CDR2 is YFSETQ. This CDR3 spans 14 amino acids. The ends were cut back, 4 bases at V and 4 bases at J, with 14 bases in the middle. For the CDR3, the DNA is TGCGCCAGCAGCAAGGGGCAGCCGGGCACTGAAGCTTTCTTT. Translated: CASSKGQPGTEAFF.

The chain employs TRBV19 and TRBJ1-1, with D perhaps TRBD1 (5 bases). Germline CDR1 is LNHDA and CDR2 is SQIVND (reference sequence). The CDR3 runs 12 residues. V gave up 11 bases and J gave up 6 bases, with 16 bases separating them. The CDR3 loop reads CASRAGGAEAFF. DNA of the CDR3: TGTGCCTCCCGGGCCGGGGGGGCTGAAGCTTTCTTT. The full variable domain, its missing parts supplied by reference TRBV19 and TRBJ1-1, is DGGITQSPKYLFRKEGQNVTLSCEQNLNHDAMYWYRQDPGQGLRLIYYSQIVNDFQKGDIAEGYSVSREKKESFPLTVTSAQKNPTAFYLCASRAGGAEAFFGQGTRLTVV.

V usage is TRBV15 and J usage is TRBJ2-5, with 7 bases matching TRBD1. The J call may be in error: the DNA end matches TRBJ2-7 better. CDR1 is LNHNV and CDR2 is YYDKDF in the germline V gene (reference sequence). CDR3 size: 15 residues. In DNA form, the CDR3 reads TGTGCCACCAGCAGTTCCGGGACAGTGGGCTACGAGCAGTACTTC. Protein: CATSSSGTVGYEQYF.

V usage is TRBV14 and J usage is TRBJ1-2, with a weak D call TRBD1 (5 bases). With 8 bases removed from V and 4 bases from J, the gap between germline ends came to 11 bases. The germline gives CDR1 SGHDN, CDR2 FVKESK. This CDR3 comprises 12 residues. The CDR3 region is CASGAGGYGYTF. The CDR3 bases are TGTGCCAGCGGCGCCGGGGGCTATGGCTACACCTTC.

The rearrangement joins TRBV2 to TRBJ1-2; D is undetermined. The CDR3 runs 15 residues. CDR1 is SNHLY and CDR2 is FYNNEI in the germline V gene. Trimming took off 2 bases at V and 3 bases at J, with 13 bases between the two ends. The CDR3 DNA reads TGTGCCAGCAGTGAATCGGCAAGTGGAGACTATGGCTACACCTTC. It encodes CASSESASGDYGYTF.

V is TRBV9 and J is TRBJ2-2; TRBD1 is a possible D gene (5 bases). The length of the CDR3 is 13 residues. With 2 bases removed from V and 4 bases from J, the gap between germline ends came to 6 bases. Germline loops: CDR1 SGDLS, CDR2 YYNGEE. The chain's CDR3 is CASSVQGTGELFF. The CDR3 DNA reads TGTGCCAGCAGCGTCCAGGGCACCGGGGAGCTGTTTTTT.

The chain is built from TRBV4-2 and TRBJ2-3; 8 positions match TRBD2. There are 18 residues in the CDR3. From germline, CDR1 is LGHNA and CDR2 YNFKEQ. V dropped 1 base and J dropped 4; count of bases not matched to a gene: 13. CDR3 sequence (DNA): TGTGCCAGCAGCCAAGCCCCATTGGCGGGAGGTTTTTCAGATACGCAGTATTTT. Translating gives CASSQAPLAGGFSDTQYF.

The rearrangement joins TRBV28 to TRBJ2-7; D is undetermined. CDR1 and CDR2 (germline): MDHEN, SYDVKM. V was shortened by 6 bases and J by 0 bases, with 12 bases between the two germline ends. This CDR3 is built from 14 residues. The CDR3 region has the DNA TGTGCCAGCAGCTCTCACATCGTCTCCTACGAGCAGTACTTC. Translated: CASSSHIVSYEQYF.

This sequence joins TRBV18 and TRBJ2-5; 10 nucleotides line up with TRBD2. The CDR3 is made up of 15 amino acids. Germline assignment: CDR1 KGHSH and CDR2 LQKENI. V was clipped by 3 bases and J by 3 bases; unmatched bases: 4. The CDR3 region has the DNA TGTGCCAGCTCACCGATAGCGGGAGGAGAAGAGACCCAGTACTTC. Translated, it gives CASSPIAGGEETQYF.

The rearrangement joins TRBV5-1 to TRBJ1-1; D is perhaps TRBD1 (5 bases). The CDR3 covers 14 residues. V lost 5 bases to trimming and J lost 3 bases, with 14 bases between them. Germline V gene lookup returns CDR1 SGHRS and CDR2 YFSETQ. CDR3 coding DNA: TGCGCCAGCAGGGGAAGGAGGGGCGACACTGAAGCTTTCTTT. Its protein is CASRGRRGDTEAFF. The full variable domain, its missing parts supplied by reference TRBV5-1 and TRBJ1-1, is KAGVTQTPRYLIKTRGQQVTLSCSPISGHRSVSWYQQTPGQGLQFLFEYFSETQRNKGNFPGRFSGRQFSNSRSEMNVSTLELGDSALYLCASRGRRGDTEAFFGQGTRLTVV.

The rearrangement uses TRBV30 and TRBJ2-1; D is possibly TRBD1 (6 bases). Germline CDR1 reads GTSNPN; CDR2 reads SVGIG (reference sequence). The CDR3 runs 14 residues. Trimming removed 0 bases from V and 5 bases from J, with 11 bases in between. CDR3 sequence (DNA): TGTGCCTGGAGTGTAAGGGGGTATAACAATGAGCAGTTCTTC. This encodes CAWSVRGYNNEQFF.

The rearrangement links TRBV12-5 to TRBJ1-2, with TRBD1 matching 9 bases. This CDR3 spans 14 amino acids. With V trimmed by 3 bases and J by 7 bases, 6 bases remained unmatched. Germline CDR1 is LGHNT and CDR2 is FRNRAP. CDR3 sequence (DNA): TGTGCTAGTGGTTTAGGGACAGGGTTTCGTGGCTACACCTTC. As protein: CASGLGTGFRGYTF.

The genes are TRBV10-3 and TRBJ1-5, with 7 bases fitting TRBD1. V was clipped by 6 bases and J by 7 bases; unmatched bases: 9. This CDR3 spans 14 amino acids. Germline V gene data show CDR1 as ENHRY and CDR2 as SYGVKD. CDR3: CAISPGQADQPQHF. The CDR3 nucleotides are TGTGCCATCAGCCCTGGACAGGCGGACCAGCCCCAGCATTTT.

The V call is TRBV7-3, the J call TRBJ1-2; 7 bases map to TRBD1. Germline CDR1 reads SGHTA; CDR2 reads FQGTGA. V shed 4 bases and J 4 bases; nucleotides not matched to a gene: 6. The CDR3 sequence is 14 residues long. CDR3 DNA: TGTGCCAGCAGCTCTCTGACAGGGCCCTATGGCTACACCTTC. Encoded protein: CASSSLTGPYGYTF.

The chain couples TRBV15 to TRBJ2-1, with a weak D call TRBD2 (6 bases). Germline V CDR1 and CDR2: LNHNV, YYDKDF (reference sequence). The CDR3 totals 16 residues. Trimming stripped 0 bases from V and 5 bases from J, with 14 bases between. Here the CDR3 reads CATSREGGSGNNEQFF. The CDR3 nucleotides are TGTGCCACCAGCAGAGAGGGGGGTAGCGGTAACAATGAGCAGTTCTTC.

Details on this clone: A read error may account for a junction end that differs from germline. The rearrangement links TRBV7-9 to TRBJ2-5; maybe TRBD2 (5 bases). The CDR3 spans 14 residues. Germline CDR1 is SEHNR and CDR2 is FQNEAQ (reference sequence). The CDR3 here is CTSSVSDSTETQYF. The CDR3 DNA reads TGTACCAGCAGCGTATCGGACTCGACAGAGACCCAGTACTTC. The full variable domain, in which reference TRBV7-9 and TRBJ2-5 provide the parts outside the CDR3, is DTGVSQNPRHKITKRGQNVTFRCDPISEHNRLYWYRQTLGQGPEFLTYFQNEAQLEKSRLLSDRFSAERPKGSFSTLEIQRTEQGDSAMYLCTSSVSDSTETQYFGPGTRLLVL.

The genes are TRBV11-2 and TRBJ1-2; D call uncertain. CDR1 and CDR2 from the germline V gene are SGHAT and FQNNGV. This CDR3 has 15 residues. The germline V and J ends were trimmed by 0 bases and 0 bases, with 8 bases remaining between them. The CDR3 sequence: CASSLDAATNYGYTF. As DNA, the CDR3 is TGTGCCAGCAGCTTAGATGCGGCCACTAACTATGGCTACACCTTC.

The chain has TRBV7-2 and TRBJ1-1; D gene uncertain. Germline V gene data show CDR1 as SGHTA and CDR2 as FQGNSA. This CDR3 comprises 15 residues. Deletions cut 5 bases from V and 4 bases from J, with 17 bases between. This CDR3 reads CASSRSGSRSTEAFF. The CDR3 nucleotides read TGTGCCAGCAGCCGATCGGGTTCGAGGAGCACTGAAGCTTTCTTT.

A single count supports this clone. The chain is built from TRBV28 and TRBJ1-4, with D maybe TRBD1 (6 bases). V was clipped by 5 bases and J by 8 bases, with 18 bases between them. Germline-derived CDR1 and CDR2 are MDHEN and SYDVKM. This CDR3 spans 15 amino acids. CDR3 DNA sequence: TGTGCCAGCAGTCCAGGGGCAGTGGGTGGCGAAAAACTGTTTTTT. Translating gives CASSPGAVGGEKLFF.

This clone was seen only a few times. One end of the junction fails to match germline, which may point to a read error. V and J are TRBV6-5 and TRBJ2-7; TRBD2 matches at 8 bases. Germline V gene lookup returns CDR1 MNHEY and CDR2 SVGAGI. CDR3 length: 11 residues. CDR3 bases: TGTGCCAGCGCCCATTCCGGGACTAGGTGCTTC. This codes for CASAHSGTRCF.

For this clone: The same CDR3 can be traced to other DNA sequences in this sample. This rearrangement joins TRBV5-1 to TRBJ1-1, with 9 bases aligning to TRBD1. The CDR3 extends over 14 amino acids. V was clipped by 3 bases and J by 1 base; unmatched bases: 1. CDR1 is SGHRS, CDR2 YFSETQ, per germline. CDR3 sequence: CASSSGQGNTEAFF. The CDR3 DNA sequence: TGCGCCAGCAGCTCGGGACAGGGGAACACTGAAGCTTTCTTT. Complete variable domain (other parts from reference TRBV5-1 and TRBJ1-1): KAGVTQTPRYLIKTRGQQVTLSCSPISGHRSVSWYQQTPGQGLQFLFEYFSETQRNKGNFPGRFSGRQFSNSRSEMNVSTLELGDSALYLCASSSGQGNTEAFFGQGTRLTVV.

V is TRBV19 and J is TRBJ1-5; D perhaps matches TRBD1 (5 bases). There are 15 residues in the CDR3. Looked up from germline, CDR1 is LNHDA and CDR2 is SQIVND (reference sequence). Deletions cut 6 bases from V and 4 bases from J, with 16 bases between. This chain's CDR3 is CASRAGDGGNQPQHF. CDR3 nucleotides: TGTGCCAGTAGAGCGGGGGACGGGGGTAATCAGCCCCAGCATTTT.

The CDR3 nucleotides read TGTGCCAGCAGTTACTCACTAGCGGACGCCTACGAGCAGTACTTC. The encoded protein is CASSYSLADAYEQYF. The chain joins TRBV6-5 to TRBJ2-7, with 8 bases aligning to TRBD2. This CDR3 comprises 15 residues. The ends lost 0 bases at V and 2 bases at J; junction bases unmatched: 3. CDR1 and CDR2 (germline): MNHEY, SVGAGI.